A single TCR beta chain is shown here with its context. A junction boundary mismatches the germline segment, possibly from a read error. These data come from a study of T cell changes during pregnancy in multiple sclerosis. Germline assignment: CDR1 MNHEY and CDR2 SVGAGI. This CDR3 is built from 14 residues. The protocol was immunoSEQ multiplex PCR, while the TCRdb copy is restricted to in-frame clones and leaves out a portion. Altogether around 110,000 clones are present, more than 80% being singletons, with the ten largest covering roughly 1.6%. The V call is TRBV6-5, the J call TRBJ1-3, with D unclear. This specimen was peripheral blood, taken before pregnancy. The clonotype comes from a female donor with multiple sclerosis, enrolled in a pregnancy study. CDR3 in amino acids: CANSPPGSGNTIYF. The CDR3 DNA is TGTGCCAACAGTCCTCCAGGCTCTGGAAACACCATATATTTT.